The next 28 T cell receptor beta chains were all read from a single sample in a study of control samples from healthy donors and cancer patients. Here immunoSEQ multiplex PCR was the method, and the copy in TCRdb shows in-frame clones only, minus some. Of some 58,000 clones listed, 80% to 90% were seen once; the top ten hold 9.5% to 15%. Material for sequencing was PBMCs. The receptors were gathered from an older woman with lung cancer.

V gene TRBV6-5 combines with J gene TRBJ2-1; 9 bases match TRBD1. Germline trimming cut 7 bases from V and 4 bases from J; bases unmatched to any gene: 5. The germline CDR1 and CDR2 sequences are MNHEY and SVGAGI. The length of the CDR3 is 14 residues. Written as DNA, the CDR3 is TGTGCCAGCAAAAAACAGGGGGCTTACAATGAGCAGTTCTTC. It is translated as CASKKQGAYNEQFF.

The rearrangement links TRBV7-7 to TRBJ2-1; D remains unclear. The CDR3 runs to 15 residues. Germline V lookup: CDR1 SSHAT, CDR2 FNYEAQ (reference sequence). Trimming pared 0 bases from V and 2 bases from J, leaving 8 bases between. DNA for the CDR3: TGTGCCAGCAGCTTAGCCCTGGGGACCTACAATGAGCAGTTCTTC. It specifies CASSLALGTYNEQFF.

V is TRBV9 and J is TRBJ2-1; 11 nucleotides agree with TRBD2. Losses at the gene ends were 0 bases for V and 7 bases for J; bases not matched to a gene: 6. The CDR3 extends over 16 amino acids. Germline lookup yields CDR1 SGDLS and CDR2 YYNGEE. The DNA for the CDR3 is TGTGCCAGCAGCGTAGGCCTAGCGGGAGGATGGAATGAGCAGTTCTTC. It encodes CASSVGLAGGWNEQFF.

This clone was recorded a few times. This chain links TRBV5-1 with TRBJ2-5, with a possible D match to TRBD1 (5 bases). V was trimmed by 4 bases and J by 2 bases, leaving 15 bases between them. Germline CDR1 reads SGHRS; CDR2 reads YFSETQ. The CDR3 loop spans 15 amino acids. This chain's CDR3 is CASSPLTVSQETQYF. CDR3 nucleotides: TGCGCCAGCAGCCCTTTGACAGTCAGTCAAGAGACCCAGTACTTC.

The CDR3 DNA follows: TGTGCCAGCAGCTTGGGGGGGGCTTATGGCTACACCTTC. This gives the protein CASSLGGAYGYTF. The V gene is TRBV5-4, the J gene TRBJ1-2, with a tentative D call TRBD1 (6 bases). Trimming left V 0 bases short and J 5 bases short, with 8 bases between. This CDR3 has 13 amino acids. Germline loops: CDR1 SGHNT, CDR2 YYREEE (reference sequence).

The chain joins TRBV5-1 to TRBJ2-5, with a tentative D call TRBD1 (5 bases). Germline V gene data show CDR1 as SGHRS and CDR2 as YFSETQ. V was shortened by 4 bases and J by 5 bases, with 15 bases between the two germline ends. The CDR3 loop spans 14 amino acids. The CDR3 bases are TGCGCCAGCAGCCTTGGACACGACCGGGAGACCCAGTACTTC. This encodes CASSLGHDRETQYF.

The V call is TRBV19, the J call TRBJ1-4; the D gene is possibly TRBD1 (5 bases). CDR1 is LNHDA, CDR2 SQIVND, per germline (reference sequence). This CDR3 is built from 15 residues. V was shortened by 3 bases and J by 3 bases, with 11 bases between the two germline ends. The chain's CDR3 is CASSMKGIPNEKLFF. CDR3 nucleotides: TGTGCCAGTAGTATGAAGGGGATACCTAATGAAAAACTGTTTTTT.

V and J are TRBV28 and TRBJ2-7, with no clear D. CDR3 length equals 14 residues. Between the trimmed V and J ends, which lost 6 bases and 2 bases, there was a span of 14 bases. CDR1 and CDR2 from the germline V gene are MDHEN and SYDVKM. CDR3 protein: CASSPPGQPYEQYF. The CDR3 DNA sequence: TGTGCCAGCAGCCCGCCTGGGCAGCCCTACGAGCAGTACTTC.

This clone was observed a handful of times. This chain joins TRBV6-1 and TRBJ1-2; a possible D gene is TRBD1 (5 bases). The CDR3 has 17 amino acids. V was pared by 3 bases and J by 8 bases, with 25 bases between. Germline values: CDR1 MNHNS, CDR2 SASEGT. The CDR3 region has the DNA TGTGCCAGCAGTGATCCCGCGGTTGGCAGGGTAGATAACGGCTACACCTTC. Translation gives CASSDPAVGRVDNGYTF.

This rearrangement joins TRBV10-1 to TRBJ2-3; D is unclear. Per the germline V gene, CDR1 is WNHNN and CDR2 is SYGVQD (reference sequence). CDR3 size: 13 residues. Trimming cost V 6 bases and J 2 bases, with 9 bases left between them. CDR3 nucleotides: TGCGCCAGCAGAGGACCCGCCACAGATACGCAGTATTTT. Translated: CASRGPATDTQYF.

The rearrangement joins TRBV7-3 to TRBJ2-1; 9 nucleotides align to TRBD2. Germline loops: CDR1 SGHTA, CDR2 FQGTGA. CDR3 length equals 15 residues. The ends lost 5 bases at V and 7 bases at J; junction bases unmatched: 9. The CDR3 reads CASSAGGPGRNEQFF. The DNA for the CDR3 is TGTGCCAGCAGCGCGGGAGGGCCTGGTCGGAATGAGCAGTTCTTC.

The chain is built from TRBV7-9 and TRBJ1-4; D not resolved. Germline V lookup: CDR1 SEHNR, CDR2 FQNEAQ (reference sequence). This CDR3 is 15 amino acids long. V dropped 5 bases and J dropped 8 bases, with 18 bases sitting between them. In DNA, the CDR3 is TGTGCCAGCAGCGGACGCTCCCTCTTACGGGAAAAACTGTTTTTT. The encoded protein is CASSGRSLLREKLFF.

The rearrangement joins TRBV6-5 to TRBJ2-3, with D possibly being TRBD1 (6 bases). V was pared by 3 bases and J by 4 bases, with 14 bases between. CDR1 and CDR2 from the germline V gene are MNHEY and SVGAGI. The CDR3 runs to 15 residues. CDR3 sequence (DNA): TGTGCCAGCAGTTATGGCGTCAGGGGAGCAGATACGCAGTATTTT. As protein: CASSYGVRGADTQYF.

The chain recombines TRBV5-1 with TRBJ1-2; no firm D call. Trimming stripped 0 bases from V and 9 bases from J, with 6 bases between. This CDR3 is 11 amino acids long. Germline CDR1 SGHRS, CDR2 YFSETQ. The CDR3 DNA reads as TGCGCCAGCAGCTTGGGGGGTCGCTACACCTTC. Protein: CASSLGGRYTF.

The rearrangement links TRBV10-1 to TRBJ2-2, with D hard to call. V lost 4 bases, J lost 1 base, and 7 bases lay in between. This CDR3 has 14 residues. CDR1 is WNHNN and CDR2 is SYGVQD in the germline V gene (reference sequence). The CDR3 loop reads CASSGRLNTGELFF. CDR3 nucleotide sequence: TGCGCCAGCAGTGGCAGGCTGAACACCGGGGAGCTGTTTTTT.

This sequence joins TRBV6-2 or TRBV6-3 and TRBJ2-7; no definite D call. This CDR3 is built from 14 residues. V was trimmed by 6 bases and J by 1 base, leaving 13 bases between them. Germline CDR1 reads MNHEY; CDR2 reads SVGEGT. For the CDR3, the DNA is TGTGCCAGCAGCTTCTCCGGGCCTTCCTACGAGCAGTACTTC. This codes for CASSFSGPSYEQYF.

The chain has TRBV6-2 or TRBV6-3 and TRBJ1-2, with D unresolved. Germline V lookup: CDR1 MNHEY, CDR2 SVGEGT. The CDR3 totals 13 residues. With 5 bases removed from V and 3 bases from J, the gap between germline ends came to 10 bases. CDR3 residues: CASSLQIHYGYTF. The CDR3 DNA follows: TGTGCCAGCAGTCTCCAAATACACTATGGCTACACCTTC.

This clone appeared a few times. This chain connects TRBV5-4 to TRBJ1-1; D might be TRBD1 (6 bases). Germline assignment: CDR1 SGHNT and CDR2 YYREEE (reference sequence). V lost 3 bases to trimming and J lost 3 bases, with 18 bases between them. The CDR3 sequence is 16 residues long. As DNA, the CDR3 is TGTGCCAGCAGCTCCAACATACCAGGGGCCCACACTGAAGCTTTCTTT. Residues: CASSSNIPGAHTEAFF.

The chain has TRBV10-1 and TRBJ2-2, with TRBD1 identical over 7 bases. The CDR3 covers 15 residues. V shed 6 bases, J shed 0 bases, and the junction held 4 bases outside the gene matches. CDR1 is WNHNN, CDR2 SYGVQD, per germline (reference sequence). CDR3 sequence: CASSAGTANTGELFF. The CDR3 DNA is TGCGCCAGCAGCGCCGGGACAGCGAACACCGGGGAGCTGTTTTTT.

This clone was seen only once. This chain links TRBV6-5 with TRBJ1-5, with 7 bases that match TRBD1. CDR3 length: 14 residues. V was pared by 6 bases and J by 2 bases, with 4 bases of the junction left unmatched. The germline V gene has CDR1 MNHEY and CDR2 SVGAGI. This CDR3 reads CASRRTGGNQPQHF. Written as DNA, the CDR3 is TGTGCCAGCAGGCGCACAGGGGGCAATCAGCCCCAGCATTTT.

CDR3 nucleotide sequence: TGCGCCAGCAGCTTGTCGGGGAGGGCAGATACGCAGTATTTT. This codes for CASSLSGRADTQYF. The rearrangement uses TRBV5-1 and TRBJ2-3; 7 bases match TRBD2. V was pared by 1 base and J by 4 bases, with 3 bases of the junction left unmatched. The CDR3 runs to 14 residues. Germline V gene data show CDR1 as SGHRS and CDR2 as YFSETQ.

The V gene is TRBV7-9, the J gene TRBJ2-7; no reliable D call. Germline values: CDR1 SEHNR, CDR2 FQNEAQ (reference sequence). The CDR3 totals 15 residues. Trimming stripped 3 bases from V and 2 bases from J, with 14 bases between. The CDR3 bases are TGTGCCAGCAGCTTGGACGCCGGTAGGGCCTACGAGCAGTACTTC. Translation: CASSLDAGRAYEQYF.

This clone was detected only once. CDR3 loop: CASRLGGGAEKLFF. CDR3 coding DNA: TGTGCCAGCAGGCTAGGAGGGGGGGCTGAAAAACTGTTTTTT. V usage is TRBV3-1 (or the pseudogene TRBV3-2) and J usage is TRBJ1-4; D is perhaps TRBD1 (6 bases). This CDR3 is 14 amino acids long. Germline V gene lookup returns CDR1 LGHDT and CDR2 YNNKEL (reference sequence). V shed 6 bases and J shed 7 bases, with 15 bases lying between them.

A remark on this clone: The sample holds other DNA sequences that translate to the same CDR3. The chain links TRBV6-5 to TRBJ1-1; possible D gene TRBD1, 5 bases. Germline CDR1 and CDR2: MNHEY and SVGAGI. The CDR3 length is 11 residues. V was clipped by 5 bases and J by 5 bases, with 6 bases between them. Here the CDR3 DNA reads TGTGCCAGCAGTCAGGGTACTGAAGCTTTCTTT. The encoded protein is CASSQGTEAFF.

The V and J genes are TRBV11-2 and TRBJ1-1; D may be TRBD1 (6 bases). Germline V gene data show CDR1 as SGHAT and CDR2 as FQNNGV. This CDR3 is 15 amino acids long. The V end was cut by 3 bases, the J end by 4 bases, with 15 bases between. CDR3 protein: CASSLGGPRGTEAFF. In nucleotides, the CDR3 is TGTGCCAGCAGCTTGGGGGGCCCACGAGGCACTGAAGCTTTCTTT.

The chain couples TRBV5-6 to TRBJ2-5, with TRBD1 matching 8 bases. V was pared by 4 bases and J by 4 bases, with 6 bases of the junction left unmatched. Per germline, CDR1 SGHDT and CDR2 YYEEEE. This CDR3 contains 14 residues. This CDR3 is CASSNGQGGETQYF. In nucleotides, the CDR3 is TGTGCCAGCAGCAACGGACAGGGAGGAGAGACCCAGTACTTC. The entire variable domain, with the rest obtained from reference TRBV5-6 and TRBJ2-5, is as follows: DAGVTQSPTHLIKTRGQQVTLRCSPKSGHDTVSWYQQALGQGPQFIFQYYEEEERQRGNFPDRFSGHQFPNYSSELNVNALLLGDSALYLCASSNGQGGETQYFGPGTRLLVL.

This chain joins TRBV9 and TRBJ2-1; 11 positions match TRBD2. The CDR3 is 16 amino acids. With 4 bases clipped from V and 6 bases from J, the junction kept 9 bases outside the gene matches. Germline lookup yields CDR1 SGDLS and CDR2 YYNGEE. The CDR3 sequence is CASSTSGGLLGNEQFF. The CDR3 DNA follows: TGTGCCAGCAGCACTAGCGGGGGTCTCCTCGGCAATGAGCAGTTCTTC. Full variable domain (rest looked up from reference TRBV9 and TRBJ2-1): DSGVTQTPKHLITATGQRVTLRCSPRSGDLSVYWYQQSLDQGLQFLIQYYNGEERAKGNILERFSAQQFPDLHSELNLSSLELGDSALYFCASSTSGGLLGNEQFFGPGTRLTVL.

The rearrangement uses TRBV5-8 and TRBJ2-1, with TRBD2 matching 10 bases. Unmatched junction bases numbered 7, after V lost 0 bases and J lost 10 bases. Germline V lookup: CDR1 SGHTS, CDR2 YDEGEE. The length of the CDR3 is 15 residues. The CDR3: CASSLGEREGREQFF. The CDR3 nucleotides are TGTGCCAGCAGCTTGGGTGAGCGGGAGGGCCGGGAGCAGTTCTTC.